This TCR beta chain was captured in a study of cytomegalovirus exposure and HLA in healthy donors. Study details: Within an early data release were about 85 million unique TCRs drawn from HLA-typed donors.

Primers: 60 Vbeta forward and 13 Jbeta reverse. Clones were read by immunoSEQ multiplex PCR, and TCRdb kept only the in-frame ones, dropping some. Of 120,000 or so clones listed, 60% to 80% were seen once; the top ten hold less than 5%. Points from the study as a whole: Later analysis placed DRB1 highest and HLA-C lowest in TCR association rates, which differed by HLA locus. Researchers reported in a later analysis that a missense DCLRE1C variant was tied to TCR beta V- and J-gene trimming.

With respect to this clone: Its antigen is undetermined.

This receptor was identified in a man aged 25 to 40 in good health and CMV-seronegative. Sequencing was performed on PBMCs.

DNA of the CDR3: TGTGCCAGCGGAGGTCCCGGGACAGGGAACAATGAGCAGTTCTTC. Translated: CASGGPGTGNNEQFF. The chain combines TRBV2 with TRBJ2-1; 9 positions match TRBD1. V was clipped by 8 bases and J by 5 bases; unmatched bases: 10. The length of the CDR3 is 15 residues. From germline, CDR1 is SNHLY and CDR2 FYNNEI.